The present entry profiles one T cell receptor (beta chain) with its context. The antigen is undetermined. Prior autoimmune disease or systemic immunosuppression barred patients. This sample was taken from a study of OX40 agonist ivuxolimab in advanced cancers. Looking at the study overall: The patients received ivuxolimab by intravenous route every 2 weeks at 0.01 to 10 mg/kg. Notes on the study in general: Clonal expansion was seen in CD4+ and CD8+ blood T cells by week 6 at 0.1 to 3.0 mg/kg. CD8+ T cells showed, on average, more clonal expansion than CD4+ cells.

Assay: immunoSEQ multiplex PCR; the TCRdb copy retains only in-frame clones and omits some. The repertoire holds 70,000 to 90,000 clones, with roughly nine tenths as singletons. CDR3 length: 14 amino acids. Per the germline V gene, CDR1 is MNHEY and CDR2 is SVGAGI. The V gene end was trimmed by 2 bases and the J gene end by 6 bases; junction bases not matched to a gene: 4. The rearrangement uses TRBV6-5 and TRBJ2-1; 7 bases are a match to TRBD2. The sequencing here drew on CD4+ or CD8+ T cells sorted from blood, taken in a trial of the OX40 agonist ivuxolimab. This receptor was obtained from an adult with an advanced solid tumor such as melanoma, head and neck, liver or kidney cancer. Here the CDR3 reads CASSYAGEGNEQFF. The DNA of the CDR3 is TGTGCCAGCAGTTACGCGGGGGAGGGCAATGAGCAGTTCTTC.